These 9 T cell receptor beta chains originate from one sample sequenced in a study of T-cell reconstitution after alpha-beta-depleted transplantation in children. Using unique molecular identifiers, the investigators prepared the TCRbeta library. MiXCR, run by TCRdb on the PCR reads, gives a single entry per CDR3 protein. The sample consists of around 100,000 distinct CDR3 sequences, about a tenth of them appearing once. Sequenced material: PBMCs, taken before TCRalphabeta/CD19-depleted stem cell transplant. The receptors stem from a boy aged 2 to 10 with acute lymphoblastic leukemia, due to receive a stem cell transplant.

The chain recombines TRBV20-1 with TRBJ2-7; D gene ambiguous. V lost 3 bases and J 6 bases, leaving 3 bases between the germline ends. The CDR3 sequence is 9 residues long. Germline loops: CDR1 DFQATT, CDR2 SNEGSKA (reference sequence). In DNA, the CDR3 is TGCAGTGCTAGTCCCGAGCAGTACTTC. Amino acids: CSASPEQYF.

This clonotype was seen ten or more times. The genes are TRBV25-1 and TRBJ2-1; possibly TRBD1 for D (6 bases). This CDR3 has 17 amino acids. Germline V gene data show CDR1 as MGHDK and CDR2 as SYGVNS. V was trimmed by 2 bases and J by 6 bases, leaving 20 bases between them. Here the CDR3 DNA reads TGTGCCAGCAGTGAAAAGCCCCGACAGGTTACGAGCAATGAGCAGTTCTTC. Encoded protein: CASSEKPRQVTSNEQFF.

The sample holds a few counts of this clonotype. In nucleotides, the CDR3 is TGTGCCAGCAGCCAAGTGCTTCGGACAGGGGAAGCCTACGAGCAGTACTTC. Its translation: CASSQVLRTGEAYEQYF. The chain has TRBV4-2 and TRBJ2-7; 9 bases are shared with TRBD1. CDR3 size: 17 residues. From germline, CDR1 is LGHNA and CDR2 YNFKEQ. J lost 2 bases, V lost 1 base, and 9 bases had no gene match.

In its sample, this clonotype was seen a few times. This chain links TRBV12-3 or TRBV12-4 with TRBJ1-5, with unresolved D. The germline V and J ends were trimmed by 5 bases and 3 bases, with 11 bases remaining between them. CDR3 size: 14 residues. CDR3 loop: CASSLTVLNQPQHF. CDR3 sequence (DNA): TGTGCCAGCAGTCTAACCGTTCTCAATCAGCCCCAGCATTTT.

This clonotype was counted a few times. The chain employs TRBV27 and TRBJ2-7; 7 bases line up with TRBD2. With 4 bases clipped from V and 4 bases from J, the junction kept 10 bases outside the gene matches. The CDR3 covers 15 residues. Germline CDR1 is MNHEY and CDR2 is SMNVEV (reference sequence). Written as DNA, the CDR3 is TGTGCCAGCAGTTGGGGAGGGGCGGGCCTATACGAGCAGTACTTC. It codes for CASSWGGAGLYEQYF.

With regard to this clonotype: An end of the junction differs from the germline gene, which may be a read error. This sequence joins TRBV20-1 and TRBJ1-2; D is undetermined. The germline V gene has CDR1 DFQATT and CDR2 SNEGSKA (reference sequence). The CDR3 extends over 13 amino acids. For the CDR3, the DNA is TGCAGTGCTGGAGAAACGGATAACTATGGCTACACCTTC. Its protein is CSAGETDNYGYTF.

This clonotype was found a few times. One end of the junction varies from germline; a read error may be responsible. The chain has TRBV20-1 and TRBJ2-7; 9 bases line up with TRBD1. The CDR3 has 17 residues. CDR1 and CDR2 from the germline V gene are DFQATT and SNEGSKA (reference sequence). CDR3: CSARGRFAGTGIHEQYF. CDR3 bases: TGCAGTGCAAGAGGGAGATTTGCCGGGACAGGGATTCACGAGCAGTACTTC.

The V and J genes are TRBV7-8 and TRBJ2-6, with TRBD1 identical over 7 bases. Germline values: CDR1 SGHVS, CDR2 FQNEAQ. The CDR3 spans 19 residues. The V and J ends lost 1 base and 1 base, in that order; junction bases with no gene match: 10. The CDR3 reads CASSLVRDSYFSGANVLTF. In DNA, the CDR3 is TGTGCCAGCAGCTTAGTAAGGGACAGCTACTTTTCTGGGGCCAACGTCCTGACTTTC. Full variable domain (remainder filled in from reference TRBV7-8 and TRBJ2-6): GAGVSQSPRYKVAKRGQDVALRCDPISGHVSLFWYQQALGQGPEFLTYFQNEAQLDKSGLPSDRFFAERPEGSVSTLKIQRTQQEDSAVYLCASSLVRDSYFSGANVLTFGAGSRLTVL.

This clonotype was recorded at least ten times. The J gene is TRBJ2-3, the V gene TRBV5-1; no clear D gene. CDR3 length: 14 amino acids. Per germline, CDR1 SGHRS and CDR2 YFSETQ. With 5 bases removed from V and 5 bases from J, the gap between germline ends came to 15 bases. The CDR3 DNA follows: TGCGCCAGCAGTGAAGCTATAGCCTTAGATACGCAGTATTTT. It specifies CASSEAIALDTQYF.